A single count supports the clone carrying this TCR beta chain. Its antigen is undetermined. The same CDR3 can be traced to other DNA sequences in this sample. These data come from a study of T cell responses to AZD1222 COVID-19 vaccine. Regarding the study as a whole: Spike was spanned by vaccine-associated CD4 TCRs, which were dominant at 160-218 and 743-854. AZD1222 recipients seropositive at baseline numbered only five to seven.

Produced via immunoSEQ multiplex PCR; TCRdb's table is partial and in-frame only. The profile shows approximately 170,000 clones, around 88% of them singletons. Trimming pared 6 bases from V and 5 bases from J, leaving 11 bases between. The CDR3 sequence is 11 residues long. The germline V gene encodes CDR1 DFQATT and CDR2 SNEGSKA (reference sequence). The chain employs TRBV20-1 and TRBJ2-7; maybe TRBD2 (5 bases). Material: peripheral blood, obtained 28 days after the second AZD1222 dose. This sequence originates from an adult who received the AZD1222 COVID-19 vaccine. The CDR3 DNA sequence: TGCAGTGCCAGAAGCGGTCACGAGCAGTACTTC. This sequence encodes CSARSGHEQYF.